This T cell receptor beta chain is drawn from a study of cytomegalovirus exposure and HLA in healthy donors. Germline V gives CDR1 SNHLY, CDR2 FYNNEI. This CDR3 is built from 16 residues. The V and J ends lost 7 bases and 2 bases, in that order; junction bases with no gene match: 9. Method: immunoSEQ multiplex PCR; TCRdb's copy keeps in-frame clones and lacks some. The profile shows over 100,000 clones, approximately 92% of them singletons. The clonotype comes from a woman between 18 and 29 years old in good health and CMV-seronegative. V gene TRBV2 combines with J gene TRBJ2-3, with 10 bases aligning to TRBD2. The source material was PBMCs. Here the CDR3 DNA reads TGTGCCAGCACGTCGACTAGCGGGTCCTTCACAGATACGCAGTATTTT. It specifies CASTSTSGSFTDTQYF.